The T cell receptor beta chain under discussion was sequenced for a study of memory CD4+ T cells and cytomegalovirus serostatus. Assay: immunoSEQ multiplex PCR; the TCRdb copy retains only in-frame clones and omits some. The table lists about 67,000 clones, 60% to 85% of them singletons. Single viable CD3+CD4+CD8-CD45RO+ cells were sorted as the memory CD4+ T cells. V dropped 1 base and J dropped 4; count of bases not matched to a gene: 3. The CDR3 totals 16 residues. Germline V lookup: CDR1 LGHNA, CDR2 YSLEER. The chain links TRBV4-3 to TRBJ2-5, with TRBD2 identical over 13 bases. This sequence was found in an adult in good health and CMV-seropositive. The material sequenced was memory CD4+ T cells from blood. In DNA form, the CDR3 reads TGCGCCAGCAGCCAAGTGGGGACTAGCGGGATAGAGACCCAGTACTTC. Amino acid sequence: CASSQVGTSGIETQYF.